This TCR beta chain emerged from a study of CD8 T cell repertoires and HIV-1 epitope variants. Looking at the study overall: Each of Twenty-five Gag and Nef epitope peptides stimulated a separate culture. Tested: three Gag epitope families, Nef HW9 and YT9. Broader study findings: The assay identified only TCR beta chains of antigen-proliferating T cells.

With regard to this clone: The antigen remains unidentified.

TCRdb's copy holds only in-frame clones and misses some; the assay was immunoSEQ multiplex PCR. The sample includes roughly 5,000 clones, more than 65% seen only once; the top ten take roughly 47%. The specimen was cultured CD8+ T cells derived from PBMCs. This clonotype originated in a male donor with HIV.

The CDR3 nucleotides are TGTGCCAGCAGCTTAGCGACCGGGACACTCTACAATGAGCAGTTCTTC. Its protein product is CASSLATGTLYNEQFF. The genes are TRBV7-9 and TRBJ2-1, with D perhaps matching TRBD1 (6 bases). The CDR3 totals 16 residues. Trimming pared 0 bases from V and 3 bases from J, leaving 12 bases between. CDR1 SEHNR and CDR2 FQNEAQ come from the germline V gene (reference sequence).